This T cell receptor (beta chain) was sequenced in a study of technical replicates of blood from a handful of donors. The method was immunoSEQ multiplex PCR; TCRdb's version includes in-frame clones alone and lacks a portion of them. The sample gives roughly 80,000 clones, around 94% of which show up once; about 0.4% is in the top ten. There are 15 residues in the CDR3. In germline, CDR1 is MNHNY, CDR2 SVGAGI (reference sequence). The V gene lost 0 bases and the J gene lost 5 bases, with 13 bases spanning the gap. This clonotype was sampled from a human donor in good health. The sample comprised T cells isolated from PBMCs. This chain links TRBV6-6 with TRBJ2-5, with D maybe TRBD1 (6 bases). CDR3 in amino acids: CASSYSQGKLETQYF. CDR3 in DNA: TGTGCCAGCAGTTACTCCCAGGGGAAGCTTGAGACCCAGTACTTC.